This is a list of T cell receptor beta chains from one sample in a study of T cell responses to AZD1222 COVID-19 vaccine. Here immunoSEQ multiplex PCR was the method, and the copy in TCRdb shows in-frame clones only, minus some. Counted here are 120,000 to 150,000 clones, roughly 80% occurring once; the ten biggest clones make up around 4.1%. The sequencing here drew on peripheral blood, taken on day 0 of MenACWY control vaccination. The receptors here all came from an adult in good health. Each CDR3 is given with its conserved first and last residue. Each record gives: D gene, J gene, V gene, CDR3 length, clone size, CDR3 protein, CDR3 DNA. D genes are given only for firm matches. Clone sizes are given selectively: once, few, many, or a class where the clone is expanded.

- TRBJ2-2 TRBV4-1 16 - CASIQRAGMNTGELFF TGCGCCAGCATCCAACGGGCAGGGATGAACACCGGGGAGCTGTTTTTT
- TRBJ2-7 TRBV19 14 - CASSKQDSSYEQYF TGTGCCAGTAGTAAACAGGACAGCTCCTACGAGCAGTACTTC
- TRBJ2-3 TRBV2 12 - CASSANADTQYF TGTGCCAGCAGTGCGAACGCAGATACGCAGTATTTT
- TRBJ2-7 TRBV5-6 16 - CASSLAGRGLTYEQYF TGTGCCAGCAGCTTGGCCGGCAGGGGTCTCACCTACGAGCAGTACTTC
TRBD1 TRBJ1-6 TRBV9 16 few CASSPGTGGYNSPLHF TGTGCCAGCAGCCCCGGGACAGGGGGCTATAATTCACCCCTCCACTTT
- TRBJ2-3 TRBV2 16 - CASSEYRTALTDTQYF TGTGCCAGCAGTGAATATCGGACAGCCCTCACAGATACGCAGTATTTT
- TRBJ1-2 TRBV7-6 15 - CASSPAFGGFYGYTF TGTGCCAGCAGTCCCGCGTTTGGGGGCTTCTATGGCTACACCTTC
- TRBJ2-1 TRBV6-4 15 - CASSDSGAAYNEQFF TGTGCCAGCAGTGACTCGGGAGCGGCGTACAATGAGCAGTTCTTC
- TRBJ1-4 TRBV29-1 12 - CSVGGKGEKLFF TGCAGCGTTGGTGGGAAAGGTGAAAAACTGTTTTTT
- TRBJ1-5 TRBV7-8 15 - CASSLVWANNQPQHF TGTGCCAGCAGCTTAGTATGGGCAAACAATCAGCCCCAGCATTTT
- TRBJ1-4 TRBV9 15 - CASSIQDSTNEKLFF TGTGCCAGCAGCATCCAAGACTCAACTAATGAAAAACTGTTTTTT
- TRBJ2-7 TRBV2 14 few CASTMQGNFGEQYF TGTGCCAGCACCATGCAGGGGAATTTCGGCGAGCAGTACTTC
TRBD2 TRBJ2-2 TRBV9 16 - CASGQVGSGGAGELFF TGTGCCAGCGGGCAAGTGGGTAGCGGGGGCGCCGGGGAGCTGTTTTTT
- TRBJ2-7 TRBV4-1 15 - CASSQEGRGSAEQYF TGCGCCAGCAGCCAAGAGGGTCGGGGGTCGGCTGAGCAGTACTTC
- TRBJ2-1 TRBV7-3 15 - CASSLTGVGPEGQFF TGTGCCAGCAGCTTAACGGGGGTAGGGCCCGAGGGGCAGTTCTTC
- TRBJ1-3 TRBV30 11 - CAWSVGNTIYF TGTGCCTGGAGTGTGGGAAATACCATATATTTT
- TRBJ1-3 TRBV7-2 12 - CASSLSRNTIYF TGTGCCAGCAGCTTGAGTAGAAACACCATATATTTT
- TRBJ2-2 TRBV7-3 17 few CASSLTFSARPTGELFF TGTGCCAGCAGCTTAACATTTAGTGCCCGCCCCACCGGGGAGCTGTTTTTT
TRBD1 TRBJ1-4 TRBV5-1 15 - CASSPGGTVREKLFF TGCGCCAGCAGCCCAGGGGGGACAGTGCGGGAAAAACTGTTTTTT
- TRBJ2-7 TRBV7-9 16 - CASSPPRAVQEYEQYF TGTGCCAGCAGCCCTCCGCGGGCGGTCCAGGAGTACGAGCAGTACTTC
- TRBJ2-5 TRBV3-1/TRBV3-2 13 - CASTAASLGTQYF TGTGCCAGCACGGCCGCGTCTTTAGGGACCCAGTACTTC
- TRBJ1-5 TRBV19 13 - CASGVRRSGPQHF TGTGCCAGTGGGGTCAGGCGATCGGGGCCCCAGCATTTT
TRBD1 TRBJ2-5 TRBV19 15 - CASKATGGDQETQYF TGTGCCAGTAAGGCGACAGGGGGTGACCAAGAGACCCAGTACTTC
TRBD1 TRBJ1-5 TRBV15 14 - CATTRTGSNQPQHF TGTGCCACCACCCGGACAGGTAGCAATCAGCCCCAGCATTTT
- TRBJ1-5 TRBV7-2 13 - CASRGTEYQPQHF TGTGCCAGCAGAGGGACGGAGTATCAGCCCCAGCATTTT
TRBD1 TRBJ1-1 TRBV6-6 20 - CASSAAGLGQGNGVNTEAFF TGTGCCAGCAGCGCCGCCGGACTGGGACAGGGGAACGGAGTGAACACTGAAGCTTTCTTT
- TRBJ1-1 TRBV25-1 16 once CASSESVAATLAEAFF TGTGCCAGCAGTGAATCGGTGGCAGCTACCCTGGCTGAAGCTTTCTTT
- TRBJ1-2 TRBV3-1/TRBV3-2 13 - CASSQGGPYGYTF TGTGCCAGCAGCCAAGGGGGGCCCTATGGCTACACCTTC
- TRBJ2-3 TRBV29-1 12 - CSAMDGTDTQYF TGCAGCGCCATGGACGGCACAGATACGCAGTATTTT
- TRBJ1-1 TRBV3-1/TRBV3-2 13 - CASSPQTNTEAFF TGTGCCAGCAGCCCTCAAACGAACACTGAAGCTTTCTTT
- TRBJ1-2 TRBV11-2 13 - CASSLAQLRRDTF TGTGCCAGCAGCTTAGCCCAACTGAGGAGAGACACCTTC
- TRBJ1-1 TRBV20-1 11 - CSAYDGGEAFF TGCAGTGCCTACGACGGGGGTGAAGCTTTCTTT
- TRBJ2-1 TRBV3-1/TRBV3-2 12 - CASSHTRGEQFF TGTGCCAGCAGCCACACCAGGGGTGAGCAGTTCTTC
- TRBJ2-7 TRBV9 13 once CASSAYPLGEQYF TGTGCCAGCAGCGCCTACCCTCTGGGCGAGCAGTACTTC
TRBD1 TRBJ1-6 TRBV6-5 15 - CASSYEGQDNSPLHF TGTGCCAGCAGTTACGAGGGACAGGATAATTCACCCCTCCACTTT
TRBD1 TRBJ1-4 TRBV6-5 13 - CASSYQGVEKLFF TGTGCCAGCAGTTACCAGGGGGTGGAAAAACTGTTTTTT
- TRBJ1-5 TRBV2 14 few CASSELGWNQPQHF TGTGCCAGCAGTGAGCTGGGCTGGAATCAGCCCCAGCATTTT